This T cell receptor (beta chain) was recorded in a study of blood T cell repertoires in COVID-19. In the study overall: From the United States, Italy and Spain came samples of acute and convalescent COVID-19. PBMCs, B-cell-depleted T cells, or T cells were the source of the cDNA or gDNA that made up the material.

Per the study methods: Estimation of nucleated cell counts relied on the amplification of reference gene primers. Only in-frame clones appear in the TCRdb table, and some are missing; sequencing was by immunoSEQ multiplex PCR. Clone size and the V and J calls come from that table; the DNA yielded D and trimming. In the table there are about 140,000 clones, less than 80% of which are singletons. The germline gives CDR1 SGHTS, CDR2 YDEGEE. This CDR3 contains 14 residues. The J segment lost 8 bases and the V segment lost 5 bases, leaving 5 bases of the junction unmatched. The sequence was collected from a woman aged 80 or older with active or convalescent COVID-19. V usage is TRBV5-8 and J usage is TRBJ1-4, with 11 bases identical to TRBD1. Sequenced: peripheral blood. This CDR3 is CASRRDRGLEKLFF. CDR3 nucleotide sequence: TGTGCCAGCAGACGGGACAGGGGGTTGGAAAAACTGTTTTTT.